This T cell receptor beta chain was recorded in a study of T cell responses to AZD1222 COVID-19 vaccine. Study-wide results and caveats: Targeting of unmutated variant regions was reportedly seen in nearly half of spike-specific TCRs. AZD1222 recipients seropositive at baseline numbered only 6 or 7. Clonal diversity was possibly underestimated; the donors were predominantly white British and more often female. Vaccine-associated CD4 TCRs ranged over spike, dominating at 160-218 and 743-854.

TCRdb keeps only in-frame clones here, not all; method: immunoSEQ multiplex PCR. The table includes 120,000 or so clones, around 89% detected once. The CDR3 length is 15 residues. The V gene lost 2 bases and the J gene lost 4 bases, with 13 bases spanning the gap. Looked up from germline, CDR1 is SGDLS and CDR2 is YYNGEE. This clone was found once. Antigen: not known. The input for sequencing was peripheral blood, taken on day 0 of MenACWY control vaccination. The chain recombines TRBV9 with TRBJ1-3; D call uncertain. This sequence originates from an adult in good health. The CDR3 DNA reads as TGTGCCAGCAGCGTCCAACCTCTAGCCGGAAACACCATATATTTT. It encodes CASSVQPLAGNTIYF.